What follows are 15 T cell receptor beta chains derived from one specimen sequenced in a study of regulatory T cells in long-lasting Graves disease. Arm-PCR of CDR3 regions and iRepertoire HTBI primers were used to build TCR beta libraries. Each CDR3 protein gets one entry after TCRdb re-called the multiplex PCR reads with MiXCR. This table holds some 450,000 distinct CDR3 sequences, roughly a quarter found once. Time point specified: persistent/refractory GD, antithyroid drugs over 5 years with positive TRAb. Generation of the TCR library employed RNA extracted from PBMCs. Sample: peripheral blood mononuclear cells (PBMCs), taken when the disease was refractory, from a patient treated with antithyroid drugs. These receptors all stem from a female donor with Graves disease.

This clonotype has just a few counts. Given a much more abundant clone one base away, this may be a read error. The J gene is TRBJ1-2, the V gene TRBV20-1; D is unclear. CDR1 is DFQATT and CDR2 is SNEGSKA in the germline V gene (reference sequence). The V gene lost 6 bases and the J gene lost 1 base, with 9 bases spanning the gap. There are 12 residues in the CDR3. CDR3 in DNA: TGCAGTGCCGGCGCGATTAACTATGGCTACACCTTC. It codes for CSAGAINYGYTF.

This clonotype was seen repeatedly, ten times or more. As DNA, the CDR3 is TGTGCCAGCAGTTTGACTAGGGGCGCCTACACCGGGGAGCTGTTTTTT. It codes for CASSLTRGAYTGELFF. V and J are TRBV28 and TRBJ2-2; D is perhaps TRBD2 (6 bases). Deletions cut 3 bases from V and 3 bases from J, with 14 bases between. Germline V gene sequence: CDR1 MDHEN, CDR2 SYDVKM. The CDR3 consists of 16 residues.

The rearrangement links TRBV2 to TRBJ2-3, with TRBD2 matching over 12 bases. Germline CDR1 is SNHLY and CDR2 is FYNNEI. Unmatched junction bases numbered 4, after V lost 4 bases and J lost 2 bases. This CDR3 has 16 amino acids. The CDR3, as DNA: TGTGCCAGCAGTGGCGGACTAGCGGGGCCCACAGATACGCAGTATTTT. Translated, it gives CASSGGLAGPTDTQYF. The variable domain in full, completed from reference TRBV2 and TRBJ2-3, reads EPEVTQTPSHQVTQMGQEVILRCVPISNHLYFYWYRQILGQKVEFLVSFYNNEISEKSEIFDDQFSVERPDGSNFTLKIRSTKLEDSAMYFCASSGGLAGPTDTQYFGPGTRLTVL.

This clonotype was found many times. The chain couples TRBV2 to TRBJ2-5; TRBD2 might be the D (6 bases). The CDR3 is 12 amino acids. With 4 bases removed from V and 4 bases from J, the gap between germline ends came to 7 bases. Germline-derived CDR1 and CDR2 are SNHLY and FYNNEI. DNA of the CDR3: TGTGCCAGCAGTGGGGGAGGAGAGACCCAGTACTTC. Protein: CASSGGGETQYF.

This clonotype was counted at least ten times. This chain joins TRBV6-1 and TRBJ1-1, with D unresolved. Germline V lookup: CDR1 MNHNS, CDR2 SASEGT. CDR3 size: 15 residues. V lost 1 base, J lost 1 base, and 10 bases lay in between. CDR3 DNA: TGTGCCAGCAGTGAAGGGGGATATCCGAACACTGAAGCTTTCTTT. This encodes CASSEGGYPNTEAFF.

This sequence joins TRBV28 and TRBJ2-7; TRBD1 aligns across 7 bases. The germline V gene has CDR1 MDHEN and CDR2 SYDVKM. The CDR3 length is 12 residues. V lost 4 bases and J lost 6; bases outside the gene matches: 3. In DNA form, the CDR3 reads TGTGCCAGCAGTTCAAACAGGGGCGAGCAGTACTTC. Encoded protein: CASSSNRGEQYF.

This clonotype was detected a few times. V gene TRBV2 combines with J gene TRBJ2-1, with no clear D. CDR3 length: 16 residues. V lost 8 bases to trimming and J lost 0 bases, with 17 bases between them. In germline, CDR1 is SNHLY, CDR2 FYNNEI. CDR3 protein: CASALSGSFSYNEQFF. The CDR3 DNA follows: TGTGCCAGCGCCCTCTCCGGGTCTTTCTCCTACAATGAGCAGTTCTTC. Full variable domain (remainder filled in from reference TRBV2 and TRBJ2-1): EPEVTQTPSHQVTQMGQEVILRCVPISNHLYFYWYRQILGQKVEFLVSFYNNEISEKSEIFDDQFSVERPDGSNFTLKIRSTKLEDSAMYFCASALSGSFSYNEQFFGPGTRLTVL.

The V call is TRBV9, the J call TRBJ2-5; 10 nucleotides agree with TRBD1. The germline V gene has CDR1 SGDLS and CDR2 YYNGEE. Losses at the gene ends were 0 bases for V and 4 bases for J; bases not matched to a gene: 6. The CDR3 sequence is 16 residues long. The CDR3 is CASSVEGQGSPETQYF. The CDR3, as DNA: TGTGCCAGCAGCGTAGAGGGACAGGGGTCCCCAGAGACCCAGTACTTC.

This clonotype occurred many times. The chain links TRBV7-2 to TRBJ2-7, with 10 bases lining up with TRBD2. V shed 6 bases and J 6 bases; nucleotides not matched to a gene: 14. From germline, CDR1 is SGHTA and CDR2 FQGNSA. The CDR3 consists of 16 residues. The CDR3 protein is CASSKSSGREFVEQYF. DNA of the CDR3: TGTGCCAGCAGTAAATCCAGCGGGAGGGAGTTCGTCGAGCAGTACTTC.

This clonotype was picked up a small number of times. The chain recombines TRBV7-2 with TRBJ2-7; 8 bases align to TRBD2. This CDR3 is 20 amino acids long. Germline CDR1 SGHTA, CDR2 FQGNSA. V shed 2 bases, J shed 0 bases, and the junction held 18 bases outside the gene matches. In nucleotides, the CDR3 is TGTGCCAGCAGCTTAAACTTGGCGGCTACCGCGGGAGGAATCTCCTACGAGCAGTACTTC. This sequence encodes CASSLNLAATAGGISYEQYF. Variable domain in full (rest from reference TRBV7-2 and TRBJ2-7): GAGVSQSPSNKVTEKGKDVELRCDPISGHTALYWYRQSLGQGLEFLIYFQGNSAPDKSGLPSDRFSAERTGGSVSTLTIQRTQQEDSAVYLCASSLNLAATAGGISYEQYFGPGTRLTVT.

This clonotype was picked up many times. The V call is TRBV12-3 or TRBV12-4, the J call TRBJ2-7; the match to TRBD2 covers 8 bases. This CDR3 is built from 14 residues. With V trimmed by 2 bases and J by 5 bases, 5 bases remained unmatched. The CDR3 DNA sequence: TGTGCCAGCAGTTTACCGGGACTAGTTAACGAGCAGTACTTC. This translates into CASSLPGLVNEQYF.

This sequence joins TRBV14 and TRBJ1-2; D uncertain. Germline values: CDR1 SGHDN, CDR2 FVKESK. Trimming pared 0 bases from V and 7 bases from J, leaving 18 bases between. There are 16 residues in the CDR3. The CDR3 coding sequence is TGTGCCAGCAGCCAAGATCGAGGCAACAGAGGGCGTGGCTACACCTTC. Amino acid sequence: CASSQDRGNRGRGYTF.

The chain couples TRBV10-3 to TRBJ2-5, with 7 bases identical to TRBD1. CDR1 and CDR2 (germline): ENHRY, SYGVKD. V gave up 0 bases and J gave up 14 bases; unmatched junction bases: 6. The CDR3 runs 12 residues. CDR3 coding DNA: TGTGCCATCAGTGAGTCGGACAGGCGTCGCTACTTC. Its protein product is CAISESDRRRYF.

Only a few counts were recorded for this clonotype. This chain connects TRBV6-1 to TRBJ2-7; D may be TRBD2 (6 bases). V shed 6 bases and J shed 5 bases, with 17 bases lying between them. The germline gives CDR1 MNHNS, CDR2 SASEGT. This CDR3 has 14 residues. DNA of the CDR3: TGTGCCAGCAGCCCACGGGCGGGGTCCGACGAGCAGTACTTC. It encodes CASSPRAGSDEQYF.

This clonotype has at least ten counts. The V call is TRBV12-3 or TRBV12-4, the J call TRBJ2-5; D might be TRBD2 (6 bases). With 8 bases removed from V and 4 bases from J, the gap between germline ends came to 14 bases. The CDR3 is made up of 13 amino acids. The CDR3 coding sequence is TGTGCCAGCGGGGTCGGGGGTTTAGAGACCCAGTACTTC. Its protein product is CASGVGGLETQYF.